This section outlines one T cell receptor beta chain sequence together with its context. Its antigen is as yet unknown. The sample is drawn from a study of OX40 agonist ivuxolimab in advanced cancers. At the level of the study: All patients had ivuxolimab intravenously every 2 weeks at 0.01 to 10 mg/kg. The dose-escalation cohort was roughly 83% male, with a mean age of about 56 years, ranging about 20 to 79.

General study results and limits: Some patients without response likewise showed low normalized clonal expansion.

V was clipped by 3 bases and J by 0 bases, with 9 bases between them. The CDR3 sequence is 15 residues long. Germline-derived CDR1 and CDR2 are SQVTM and ANQGSEA. This table comes from immunoSEQ multiplex PCR, and its TCRdb copy is limited to in-frame clones, with some not included. Seen here are around 73,000 clones, 70% to 90% observed once, and the top ten hold roughly 9.7%. This clonotype was obtained from an adult with an advanced solid tumor such as melanoma, head and neck, liver or kidney cancer. The gene calls are TRBV29-1 and TRBJ2-6, with D unresolved. The sample here was CD4+ or CD8+ T cells sorted from blood, taken in a trial of the OX40 agonist ivuxolimab. Here the CDR3 DNA reads TGCAGCGTTGAGGCATTCGGCTCTGGGGCCAACGTCCTGACTTTC. Residues: CSVEAFGSGANVLTF.